This T cell receptor beta chain was recovered during a study of CD8 T cells in ankylosing spondylitis. Libraries of TCR beta came from quantitative 5'-RACE with molecular barcodes. TCRdb re-called the 5' RACE reads through MiXCR, storing one row per CDR3 protein. Of roughly 300,000 distinct CDR3 sequences detected, around 8% appear once; the ten largest clones hold roughly 15%. Study-level findings and limits: Made up of eight or nine highly homologous variants, a TCR beta motif appeared characteristic of ankylosing spondylitis blood.

This clonotype showed up many times. Its specificity is unknown. The V gene's germline CDR1 is SNHLY and CDR2 FYNNEI. Trimming pared 6 bases from V and 5 bases from J, leaving 14 bases between. The CDR3 is 14 amino acids. The TCR originated in a male donor with ankylosing spondylitis. Sequencing was done on a sample of blood, either unsorted or a sorted T cell fraction (not recorded which). The rearrangement uses TRBV2 and TRBJ2-1; tentatively, D is TRBD1 or TRBD2 (6 bases each). This CDR3 reads CASRKRGLNNEQFF. The CDR3 nucleotides read TGTGCCAGCAGGAAACGGGGGCTAAACAATGAGCAGTTCTTC. The entire variable domain, with the rest obtained from reference TRBV2 and TRBJ2-1, is as follows: EPEVTQTPSHQVTQMGQEVILRCVPISNHLYFYWYRQILGQKVEFLVSFYNNEISEKSEIFDDQFSVERPDGSNFTLKIRSTKLEDSAMYFCASRKRGLNNEQFFGPGTRLTVL.